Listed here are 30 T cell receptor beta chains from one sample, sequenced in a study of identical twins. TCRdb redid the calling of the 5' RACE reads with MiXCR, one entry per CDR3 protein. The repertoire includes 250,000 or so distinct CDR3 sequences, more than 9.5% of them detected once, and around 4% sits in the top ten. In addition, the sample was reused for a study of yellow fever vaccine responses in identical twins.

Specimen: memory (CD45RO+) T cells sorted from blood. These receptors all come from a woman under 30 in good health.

The CDR3 coding sequence is TGTGCCAGCAGCCGGGACAGGGGGACCCAGTACTTC. This translates into CASSRDRGTQYF. The chain combines TRBV7-2 with TRBJ2-5, with 10 bases aligning to TRBD1. CDR1 and CDR2 (germline): SGHTA, FQGNSA. The V segment lost 5 bases and the J segment 7 bases; nucleotides outside the gene matches: 1. This CDR3 is 12 amino acids long.

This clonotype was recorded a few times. The CDR3 coding sequence is TGTGCCAGTTCTATTAGCGGAACGAACACCGGGGAGCTGTTTTTT. This encodes CASSISGTNTGELFF. This chain links TRBV7-2 with TRBJ2-2, with D possibly TRBD2 on 6 matching bases. The CDR3 contains 15 residues. The germline V gene encodes CDR1 SGHTA and CDR2 FQGNSA. Between the trimmed V and J ends, which lost 9 bases and 0 bases, there was a span of 14 bases. The whole variable domain, filled in from reference TRBV7-2 and TRBJ2-2, reads GAGVSQSPSNKVTEKGKDVELRCDPISGHTALYWYRQSLGQGLEFLIYFQGNSAPDKSGLPSDRFSAERTGGSVSTLTIQRTQQEDSAVYLCASSISGTNTGELFFGEGSRLTVL.

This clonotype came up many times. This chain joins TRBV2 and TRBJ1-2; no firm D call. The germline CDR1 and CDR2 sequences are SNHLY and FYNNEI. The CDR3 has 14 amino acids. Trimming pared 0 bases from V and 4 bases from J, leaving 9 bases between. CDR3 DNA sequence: TGTGCCAGCAGTGAAGCGTCAGTGGTCTATGGCTACACCTTC. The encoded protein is CASSEASVVYGYTF.

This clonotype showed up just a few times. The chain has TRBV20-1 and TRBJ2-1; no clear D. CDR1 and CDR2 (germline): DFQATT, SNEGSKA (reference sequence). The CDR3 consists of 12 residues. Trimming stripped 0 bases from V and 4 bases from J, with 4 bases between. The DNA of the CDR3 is TGCAGTGCTAGAGAGCTGTACAATGAGCAGTTCTTC. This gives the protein CSARELYNEQFF.

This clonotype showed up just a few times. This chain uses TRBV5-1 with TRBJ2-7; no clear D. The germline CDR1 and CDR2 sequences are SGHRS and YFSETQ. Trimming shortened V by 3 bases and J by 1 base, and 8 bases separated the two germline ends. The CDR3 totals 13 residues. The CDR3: CASSSYPSYEQYF. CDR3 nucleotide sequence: TGCGCCAGCAGCTCTTATCCATCCTACGAGCAGTACTTC.

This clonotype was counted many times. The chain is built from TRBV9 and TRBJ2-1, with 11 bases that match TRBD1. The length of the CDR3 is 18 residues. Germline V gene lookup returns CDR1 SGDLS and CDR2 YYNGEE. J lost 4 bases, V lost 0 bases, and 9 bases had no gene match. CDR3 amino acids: CASSVVPGQGAVYNEQFF. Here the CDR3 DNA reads TGTGCCAGCAGCGTAGTCCCAGGACAGGGGGCGGTGTACAATGAGCAGTTCTTC.

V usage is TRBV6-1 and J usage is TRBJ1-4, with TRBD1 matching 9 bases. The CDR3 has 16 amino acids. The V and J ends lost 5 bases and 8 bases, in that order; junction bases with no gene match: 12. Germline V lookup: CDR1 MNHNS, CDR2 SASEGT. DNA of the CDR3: TGTGCCAGCAGTCGCCTGACAGGGGGAAAGAAAGAAAAACTGTTTTTT. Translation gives CASSRLTGGKKEKLFF.

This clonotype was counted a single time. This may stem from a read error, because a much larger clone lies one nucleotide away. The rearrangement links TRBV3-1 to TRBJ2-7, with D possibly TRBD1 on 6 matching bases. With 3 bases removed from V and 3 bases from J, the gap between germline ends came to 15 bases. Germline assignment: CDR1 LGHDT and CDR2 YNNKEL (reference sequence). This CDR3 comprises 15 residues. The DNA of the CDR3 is TGTGCCAGCAGCCAGCAATTGGACAGCTTCTACGAGCAGTACTTC. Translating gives CASSQQLDSFYEQYF.

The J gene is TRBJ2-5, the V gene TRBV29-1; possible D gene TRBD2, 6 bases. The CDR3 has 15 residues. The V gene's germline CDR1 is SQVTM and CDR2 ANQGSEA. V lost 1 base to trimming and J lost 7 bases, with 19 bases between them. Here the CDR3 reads CSVEGALAKLGTQYF. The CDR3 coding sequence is TGCAGCGTTGAAGGGGCCCTAGCGAAATTGGGGACCCAGTACTTC.

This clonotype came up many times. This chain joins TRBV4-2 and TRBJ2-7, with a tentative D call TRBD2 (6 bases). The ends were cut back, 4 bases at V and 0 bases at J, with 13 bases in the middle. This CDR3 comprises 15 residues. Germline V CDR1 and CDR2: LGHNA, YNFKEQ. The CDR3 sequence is CASSREAEGSYEQYF. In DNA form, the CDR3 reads TGTGCCAGCAGCCGAGAAGCGGAGGGCTCCTACGAGCAGTACTTC.

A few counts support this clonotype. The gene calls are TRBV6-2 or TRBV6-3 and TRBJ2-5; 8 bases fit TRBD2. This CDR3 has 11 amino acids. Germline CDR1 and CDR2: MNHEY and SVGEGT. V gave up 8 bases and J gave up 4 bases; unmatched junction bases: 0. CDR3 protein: CASGLAETQYF. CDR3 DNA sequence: TGTGCCAGCGGACTAGCAGAGACCCAGTACTTC.

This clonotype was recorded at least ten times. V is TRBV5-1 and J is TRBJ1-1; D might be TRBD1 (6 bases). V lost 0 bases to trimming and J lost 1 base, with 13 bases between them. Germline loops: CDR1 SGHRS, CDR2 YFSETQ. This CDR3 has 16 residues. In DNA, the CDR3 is TGCGCCAGCAGCTTGGAAAACCTCAGGGGGAACACTGAAGCTTTCTTT. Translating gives CASSLENLRGNTEAFF.

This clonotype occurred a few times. CDR3 DNA sequence: TGTGCCAGCAGCTTAGCCCCAACTAGCGGTTACAATGAGCAGTTCTTC. It translates to CASSLAPTSGYNEQFF. The chain joins TRBV7-2 to TRBJ2-1; 8 bases match TRBD2. The germline V gene encodes CDR1 SGHTA and CDR2 FQGNSA. The junction had 5 bases not matched to a gene; V was cut back by 0 bases and J by 4 bases. The CDR3 consists of 16 residues.

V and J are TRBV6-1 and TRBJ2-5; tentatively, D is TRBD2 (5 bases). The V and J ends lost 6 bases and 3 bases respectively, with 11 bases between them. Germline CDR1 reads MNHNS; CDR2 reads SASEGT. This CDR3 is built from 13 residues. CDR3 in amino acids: CASRSGSKETQYF. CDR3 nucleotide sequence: TGTGCCAGCAGAAGCGGAAGTAAAGAGACCCAGTACTTC.

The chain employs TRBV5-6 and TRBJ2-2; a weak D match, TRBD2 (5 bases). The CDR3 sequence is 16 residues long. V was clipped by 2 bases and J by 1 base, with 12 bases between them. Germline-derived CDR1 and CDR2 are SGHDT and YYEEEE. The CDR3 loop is CASSFSAAGNTGELFF. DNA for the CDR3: TGTGCCAGCAGCTTTTCGGCCGCGGGGAACACCGGGGAGCTGTTTTTT.

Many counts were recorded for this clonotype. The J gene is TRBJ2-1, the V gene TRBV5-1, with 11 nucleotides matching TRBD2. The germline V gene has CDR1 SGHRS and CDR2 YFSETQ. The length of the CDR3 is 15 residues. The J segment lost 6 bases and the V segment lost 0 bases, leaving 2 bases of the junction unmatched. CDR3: CASSLATSGGNEQFF. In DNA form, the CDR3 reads TGCGCCAGCAGCTTGGCAACTAGCGGGGGCAATGAGCAGTTCTTC.

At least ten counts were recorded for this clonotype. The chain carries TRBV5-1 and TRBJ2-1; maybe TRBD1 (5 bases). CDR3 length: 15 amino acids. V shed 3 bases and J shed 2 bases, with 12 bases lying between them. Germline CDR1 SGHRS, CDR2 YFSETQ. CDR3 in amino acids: CASSSGQTAYNEQFF. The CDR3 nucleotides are TGCGCCAGCAGCTCCGGACAAACGGCCTACAATGAGCAGTTCTTC.

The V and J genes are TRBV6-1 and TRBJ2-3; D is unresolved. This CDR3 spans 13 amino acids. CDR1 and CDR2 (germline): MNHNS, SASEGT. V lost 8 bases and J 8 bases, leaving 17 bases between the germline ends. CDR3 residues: CASAAKGVGTQYF. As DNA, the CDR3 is TGTGCCAGCGCTGCCAAGGGTGTAGGTACGCAGTATTTT.

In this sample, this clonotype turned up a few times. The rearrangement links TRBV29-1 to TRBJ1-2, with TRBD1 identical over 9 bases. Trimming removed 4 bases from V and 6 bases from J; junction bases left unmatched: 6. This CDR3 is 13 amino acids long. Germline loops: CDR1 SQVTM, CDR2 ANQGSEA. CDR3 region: CSVVKQGADGYTF. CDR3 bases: TGCAGCGTTGTTAAACAGGGGGCCGATGGCTACACCTTC.

CDR3 amino acids: CASSPSTRTSGGPFRNEQFF. Written as DNA, the CDR3 is TGTGCCAGCAGCCCTAGCACAAGGACTAGCGGGGGGCCCTTTCGAAATGAGCAGTTCTTC. The V call is TRBV21-1, the J call TRBJ2-1; the table's D gene call, TRBD2, was not cross checked with the DNA. TRBV21-1 is classified as a pseudogene. The CDR3 is 20 amino acids.

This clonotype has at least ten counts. Here the CDR3 DNA reads TGCGCCAGCAGCCTCGGACTAGCGGGTTACAATGAGCAGTTCTTC. It specifies CASSLGLAGYNEQFF. The chain links TRBV5-1 to TRBJ2-1; 11 nucleotides line up with TRBD2. CDR3 length equals 15 residues. CDR1 and CDR2 from the germline V gene are SGHRS and YFSETQ. The ends lost 4 bases at V and 4 bases at J; junction bases unmatched: 4.

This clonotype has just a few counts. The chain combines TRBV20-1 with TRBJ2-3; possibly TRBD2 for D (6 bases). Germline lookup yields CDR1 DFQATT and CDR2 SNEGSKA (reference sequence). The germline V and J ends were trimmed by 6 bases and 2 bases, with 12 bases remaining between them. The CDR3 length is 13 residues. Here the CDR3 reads CSALGLTTDTQYF. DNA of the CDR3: TGCAGTGCCCTGGGACTTACCACAGATACGCAGTATTTT.

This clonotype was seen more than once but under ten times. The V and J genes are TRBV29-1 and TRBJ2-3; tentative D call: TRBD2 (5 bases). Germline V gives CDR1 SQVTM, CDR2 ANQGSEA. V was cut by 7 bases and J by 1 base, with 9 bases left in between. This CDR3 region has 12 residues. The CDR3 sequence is CSAEEGTDTQYF. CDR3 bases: TGCAGCGCGGAGGAGGGCACAGATACGCAGTATTTT.

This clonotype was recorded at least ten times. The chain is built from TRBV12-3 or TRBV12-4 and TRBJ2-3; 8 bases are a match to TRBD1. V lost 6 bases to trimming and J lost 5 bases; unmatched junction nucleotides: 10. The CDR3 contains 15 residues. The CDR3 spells CASSQTGGGLDTQYF. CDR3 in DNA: TGTGCCAGCAGCCAAACAGGGGGAGGTTTAGATACGCAGTATTTT.

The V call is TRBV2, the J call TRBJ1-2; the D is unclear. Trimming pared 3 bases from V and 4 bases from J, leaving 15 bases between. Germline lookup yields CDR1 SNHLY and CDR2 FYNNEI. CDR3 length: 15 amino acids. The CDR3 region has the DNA TGTGCCAGCAGTGAGTCCAGCCCCCTAGGCTATGGCTACACCTTC. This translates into CASSESSPLGYGYTF.

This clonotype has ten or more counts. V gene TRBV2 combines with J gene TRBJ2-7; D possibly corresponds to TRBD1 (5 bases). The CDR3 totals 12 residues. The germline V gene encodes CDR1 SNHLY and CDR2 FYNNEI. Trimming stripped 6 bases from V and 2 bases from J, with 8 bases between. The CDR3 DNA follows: TGTGCCAGCAGAACAGGAGCCTACGAGCAGTACTTC. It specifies CASRTGAYEQYF.

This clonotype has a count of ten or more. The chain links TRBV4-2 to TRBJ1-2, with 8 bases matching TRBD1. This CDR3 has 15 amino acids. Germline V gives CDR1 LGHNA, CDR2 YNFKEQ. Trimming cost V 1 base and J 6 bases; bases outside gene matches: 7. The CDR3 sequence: CASSQGIKQGDGYTF. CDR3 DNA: TGTGCCAGCAGCCAAGGGATCAAACAGGGGGATGGCTACACCTTC.

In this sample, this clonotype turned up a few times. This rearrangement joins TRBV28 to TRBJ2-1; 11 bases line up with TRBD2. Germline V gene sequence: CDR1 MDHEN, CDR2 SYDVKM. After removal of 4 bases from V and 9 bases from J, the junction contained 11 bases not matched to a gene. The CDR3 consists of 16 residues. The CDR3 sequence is CASSSVGSGRAFEQFF. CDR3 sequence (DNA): TGTGCCAGCAGTTCCGTGGGTAGCGGGAGGGCGTTTGAGCAGTTCTTC.

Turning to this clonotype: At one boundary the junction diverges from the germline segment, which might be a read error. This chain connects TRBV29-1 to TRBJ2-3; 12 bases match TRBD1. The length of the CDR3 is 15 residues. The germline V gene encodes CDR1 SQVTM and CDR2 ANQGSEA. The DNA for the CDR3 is TGCAGCGTCGAAGACCGGGACAGGGGGCTAAATACGCAGTATTTT. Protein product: CSVEDRDRGLNTQYF.

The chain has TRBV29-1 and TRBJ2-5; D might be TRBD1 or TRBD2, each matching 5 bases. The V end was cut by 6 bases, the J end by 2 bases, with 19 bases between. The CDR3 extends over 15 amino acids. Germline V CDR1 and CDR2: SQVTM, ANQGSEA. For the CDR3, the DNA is TGCAGCGTGGGGAGCCAGACAGCGCCTCAAGAGACCCAGTACTTC. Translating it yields CSVGSQTAPQETQYF. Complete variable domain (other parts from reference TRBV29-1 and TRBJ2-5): SAVISQKPSRDICQRGTSLTIQCQVDSQVTMMFWYRQQPGQSLTLIATANQGSEATYESGFVIDKFPISRPNLTFSTLTVSNMSPEDSSIYLCSVGSQTAPQETQYFGPGTRLLVL.